One and the same sample provided the 3 T cell receptor beta chains below, sequenced in a study of cytomegalovirus exposure and HLA in healthy donors. PCR employed 60 Vbeta and 13 Jbeta primers. The repertoire was sequenced with immunoSEQ multiplex PCR; TCRdb's copy has only in-frame clones and lacks some. The table includes roughly 200,000 clones, around 80% detected once. The sequenced sample consisted of PBMCs. The receptors stem from a woman in her 30s in good health and CMV-seropositive.

This rearrangement joins TRBV4-2 to TRBJ2-6; tentatively, D is TRBD1 (5 bases). CDR1 and CDR2 (germline): LGHNA, YNFKEQ. V lost 5 bases to trimming and J lost 4 bases, with 12 bases between them. This CDR3 contains 15 residues. The CDR3 nucleotides are TGTGCCAGCAGCTCATCAGGGAACGGGGCCAACGTCCTGACTTTC. The encoded protein is CASSSSGNGANVLTF.

This clone was recorded a few times. The chain has TRBV5-1 and TRBJ2-3; TRBD2 agrees at 10 bases. Losses at the gene ends were 4 bases for V and 4 bases for J; bases not matched to a gene: 3. Germline CDR1 SGHRS, CDR2 YFSETQ. This CDR3 region has 14 residues. The CDR3 DNA follows: TGCGCCAGCAGCGAAGCGGGGGGGGCAGATACGCAGTATTTT. Translation: CASSEAGGADTQYF.

The chain links TRBV2 to TRBJ1-2, with TRBD1 matching over 7 bases. J lost 5 bases, V lost 4 bases, and 7 bases had no gene match. The CDR3 sequence is 14 residues long. CDR1 is SNHLY and CDR2 is FYNNEI in the germline V gene. The CDR3 loop is CASSGQGWGYGYTF. The CDR3 nucleotides are TGTGCCAGCAGTGGACAGGGCTGGGGATATGGCTACACCTTC.